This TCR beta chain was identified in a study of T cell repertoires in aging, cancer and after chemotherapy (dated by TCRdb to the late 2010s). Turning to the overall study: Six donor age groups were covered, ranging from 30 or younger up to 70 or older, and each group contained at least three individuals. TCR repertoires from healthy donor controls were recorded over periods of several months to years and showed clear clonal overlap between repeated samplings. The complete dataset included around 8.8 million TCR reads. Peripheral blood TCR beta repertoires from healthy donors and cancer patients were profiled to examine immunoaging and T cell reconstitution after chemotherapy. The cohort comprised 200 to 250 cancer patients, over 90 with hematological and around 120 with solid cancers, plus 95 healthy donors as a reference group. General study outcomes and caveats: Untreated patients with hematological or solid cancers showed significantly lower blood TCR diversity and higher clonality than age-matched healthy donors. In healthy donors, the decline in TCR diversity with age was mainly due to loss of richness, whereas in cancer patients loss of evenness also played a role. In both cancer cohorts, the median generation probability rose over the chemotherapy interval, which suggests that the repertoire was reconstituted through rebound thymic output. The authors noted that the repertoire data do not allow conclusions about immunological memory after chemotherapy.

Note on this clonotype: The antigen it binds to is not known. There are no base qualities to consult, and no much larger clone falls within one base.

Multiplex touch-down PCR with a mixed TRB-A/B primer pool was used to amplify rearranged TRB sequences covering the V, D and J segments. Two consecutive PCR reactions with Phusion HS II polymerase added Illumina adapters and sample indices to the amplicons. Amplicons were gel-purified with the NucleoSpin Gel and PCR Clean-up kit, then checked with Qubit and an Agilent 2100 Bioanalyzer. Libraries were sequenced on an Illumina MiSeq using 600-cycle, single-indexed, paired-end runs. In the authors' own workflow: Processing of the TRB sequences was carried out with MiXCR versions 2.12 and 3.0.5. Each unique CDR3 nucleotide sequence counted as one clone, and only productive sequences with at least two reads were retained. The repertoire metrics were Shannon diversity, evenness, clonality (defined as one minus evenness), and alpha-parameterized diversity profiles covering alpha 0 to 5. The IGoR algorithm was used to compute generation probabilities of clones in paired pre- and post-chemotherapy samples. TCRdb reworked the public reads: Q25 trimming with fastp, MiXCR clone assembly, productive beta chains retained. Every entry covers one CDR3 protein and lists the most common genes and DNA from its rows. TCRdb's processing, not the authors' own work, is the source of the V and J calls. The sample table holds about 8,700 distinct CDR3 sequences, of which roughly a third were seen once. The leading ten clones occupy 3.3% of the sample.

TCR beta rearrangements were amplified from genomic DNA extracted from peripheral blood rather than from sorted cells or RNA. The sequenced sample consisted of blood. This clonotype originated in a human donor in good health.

The nucleotide sequence is TGTGCCAGCAGCTCTCCCGGGTTTTCCTACGAGCAGTACTTC. Its amino acids are CASSSPGFSYEQYF. Rearrangement joined TRBV7-2 to TRBJ2-7; the D gene assignment is ambiguous. The germline V gene specifies SGHTA as CDR1 and FQGNSA as CDR2. The junction shows trimming of 4 bases on V and 1 base on J, plus 11 bases between the germline ends. Reading from cysteine to phenylalanine, the CDR3 counts 14 amino acids. Here the CDR3 DNA is all that survives: 42 bases in frame from base 1. With the rest looked up from the reference TRBV7-2 and TRBJ2-7 genes rather than sequenced, the full variable domain is GAGVSQSPSNKVTEKGKDVELRCDPISGHTALYWYRQSLGQGLEFLIYFQGNSAPDKSGLPSDRFSAERTGGSVSTLTIQRTQQEDSAVYLCASSSPGFSYEQYFGPGTRLTVT.